The 15 T cell receptor beta chains below all came from one sample that was sequenced in a study of cytomegalovirus exposure and HLA in healthy donors. Primers for the PCR totalled 60 Vbeta and 13 Jbeta. TCRdb's table, derived via immunoSEQ multiplex PCR, lists solely in-frame clones and lacks some. The data show 95,000 to 150,000 clones, roughly 73% seen once. The sample comprised PBMCs. The receptors were sampled from a man between 60 and 75 years old in good health and CMV-seropositive.

The V gene is TRBV12-5, the J gene TRBJ2-3, with 8 bases lining up with TRBD2. This CDR3 has 16 residues. CDR1 is LGHNT and CDR2 is FRNRAP in the germline V gene. V lost 3 bases, J lost 4 bases, and 9 bases stayed unmatched. The chain's CDR3 is CASGFRTGGSADTQYF. The CDR3 DNA is TGTGCTAGTGGTTTCCGGACGGGGGGGAGTGCAGATACGCAGTATTTT.

V gene TRBV5-1 combines with J gene TRBJ2-5, with D possibly TRBD2 on 6 matching bases. CDR1 and CDR2 (germline): SGHRS, YFSETQ. The V end was cut by 7 bases, the J end by 7 bases, with 20 bases between. The CDR3 totals 14 residues. The CDR3 is CASEPGGDRGTQYF. The DNA for the CDR3 is TGCGCCAGCGAACCCGGGGGAGACCGGGGGACCCAGTACTTC.

V gene TRBV7-3 combines with J gene TRBJ1-3, with a possible D match to TRBD1 (5 bases). Trimming removed 0 bases from V and 4 bases from J, with 10 bases in between. Germline loops: CDR1 SGHTA, CDR2 FQGTGA. This CDR3 comprises 15 residues. The CDR3 reads CASSLTSGEGNTIYF. CDR3 DNA sequence: TGTGCCAGCAGCTTAACGTCGGGGGAGGGAAACACCATATATTTT.

J is TRBJ2-7 and V is TRBV7-9, with 8 nucleotides matching TRBD2. CDR1 SEHNR and CDR2 FQNEAQ come from the germline V gene (reference sequence). The CDR3 runs 15 residues. J gave up 3 bases and V 0 bases, and 4 bases lay outside the gene matches. The chain's CDR3 is CASSLASGGLYEQYF. In DNA, the CDR3 is TGTGCCAGCAGCTTAGCCTCGGGGGGGCTCTACGAGCAGTACTTC. Full variable domain (rest looked up from reference TRBV7-9 and TRBJ2-7): DTGVSQNPRHKITKRGQNVTFRCDPISEHNRLYWYRQTLGQGPEFLTYFQNEAQLEKSRLLSDRFSAERPKGSFSTLEIQRTEQGDSAMYLCASSLASGGLYEQYFGPGTRLTVT.

The chain carries TRBV5-1 and TRBJ2-5, with D unclear. The germline V and J ends were trimmed by 2 bases and 5 bases, with 10 bases remaining between them. Germline CDR1 is SGHRS and CDR2 is YFSETQ. This CDR3 is 13 amino acids long. The CDR3 bases are TGCGCCAGCAGCTTCCGGGTTTCGGAGACCCAGTACTTC. This translates into CASSFRVSETQYF.

This clone has only a few counts. The chain couples TRBV7-3 to TRBJ1-2; D is possibly TRBD1 (5 bases). From germline, CDR1 is SGHTA and CDR2 FQGTGA. This CDR3 comprises 14 residues. The V end lost 5 bases, the J end lost 8 bases, and 18 bases lay between the germline ends. The CDR3 nucleotides are TGTGCCAGCAGCCCGGGACTGACGGAGTTGGGCTACACCTTC. Amino acids: CASSPGLTELGYTF.

The V gene is TRBV2, the J gene TRBJ1-1, with no clear D. The length of the CDR3 is 12 residues. Germline CDR1 is SNHLY and CDR2 is FYNNEI. Trimming pared 0 bases from V and 7 bases from J, leaving 6 bases between. CDR3 residues: CASSEAASEAFF. The DNA of the CDR3 is TGTGCCAGCAGTGAAGCGGCCAGTGAAGCTTTCTTT.

Here the CDR3 DNA reads TGTGCCAGCAGCCGAGCGGGGAATTCACCCCTCCACTTT. As protein: CASSRAGNSPLHF. This chain links TRBV21-1 with TRBJ1-6. TRBV21-1 is a pseudogene segment. This CDR3 has 13 residues.

The chain links TRBV7-3 to TRBJ2-1; the match to TRBD2 covers 10 bases. This CDR3 region has 15 residues. Germline V CDR1 and CDR2: SGHTA, FQGTGA. V shed 8 bases and J 0 bases; nucleotides not matched to a gene: 4. The CDR3 DNA is TGTGCCAGCCAGCGGGGGGGTCGCTCCTACAATGAGCAGTTCTTC. It codes for CASQRGGRSYNEQFF.

This chain links TRBV5-4 with TRBJ2-5; the D gene is possibly TRBD2 (5 bases). Between the trimmed V and J ends, which lost 0 bases and 3 bases, there was a span of 12 bases. The germline gives CDR1 SGHNT, CDR2 YYREEE (reference sequence). The CDR3 consists of 15 residues. The CDR3 region has the DNA TGTGCCAGCAGCTTGGACCAGACTACCGAAGAGACCCAGTACTTC. Translating it yields CASSLDQTTEETQYF.

The rearrangement links TRBV18 to TRBJ2-1; D possibly corresponds to TRBD1 (8 bases). Trimming removed 5 bases at V and 8 bases at J, with 13 bases between. The length of the CDR3 is 13 residues. CDR1 is KGHSH and CDR2 is LQKENI in the germline V gene. CDR3 amino acids: CASSIQGGYEQFF. The CDR3, as DNA: TGTGCCAGCTCAATACAGGGGGGGTATGAGCAGTTCTTC. The entire variable domain, with the rest obtained from reference TRBV18 and TRBJ2-1, is as follows: NAGVMQNPRHLVRRRGQEARLRCSPMKGHSHVYWYRQLPEEGLKFMVYLQKENIIDESGMPKERFSAEFPKEGPSILRIQQVVRGDSAAYFCASSIQGGYEQFFGPGTRLTVL.

The chain recombines TRBV27 with TRBJ1-5; 7 bases match TRBD1. Germline CDR1 reads MNHEY; CDR2 reads SMNVEV (reference sequence). J lost 2 bases, V lost 4 bases, and 2 bases had no gene match. This CDR3 has 14 amino acids. As DNA, the CDR3 is TGTGCCAGCAGTTACAGGGGTGGCAATCAGCCCCAGCATTTT. Translation: CASSYRGGNQPQHF.

This chain's CDR3 is CASSAGANQPQHF. In DNA, the CDR3 is TGTGCCAGCAGTGCGGGGGCTAATCAGCCCCAGCATTTT. This chain connects TRBV7-3 to TRBJ1-5; TRBD1 is a possible D gene (6 bases). Germline-derived CDR1 and CDR2 are SGHTA and FQGTGA. The CDR3 length is 13 residues. The V end was cut by 6 bases, the J end by 4 bases, with 10 bases between. Variable domain in full (rest from reference TRBV7-3 and TRBJ1-5): GAGVSQTPSNKVTEKGKYVELRCDPISGHTALYWYRQSLGQGPEFLIYFQGTGAADDSGLPNDRFFAVRPEGSVSTLKIQRTERGDSAVYLCASSAGANQPQHFGDGTRLSIL.

The rearrangement joins TRBV18 to TRBJ1-3, with 7 nucleotides matching TRBD1. The V and J ends lost 5 bases and 0 bases, in that order; junction bases with no gene match: 10. The germline V gene has CDR1 KGHSH and CDR2 LQKENI. This CDR3 has 17 amino acids. CDR3 in amino acids: CASSTTGSPFSGNTIYF. DNA for the CDR3: TGTGCCAGCTCAACGACAGGGTCCCCATTCTCTGGAAACACCATATATTTT.

This clone occurred once. J is TRBJ1-6 and V is TRBV28; TRBD1 aligns across 7 bases. The length of the CDR3 is 13 residues. Trimming removed 7 bases from V and 16 bases from J; junction bases left unmatched: 13. In germline, CDR1 is MDHEN, CDR2 SYDVKM. Here the CDR3 reads CASINRGFTRLHF. The CDR3, as DNA: TGTGCCAGCATCAACAGGGGTTTCACCCGTCTCCACTTT.